The clone carrying this TCR beta chain was counted between two and nine times. Its target is not known. The source of the sample is a study of T cell repertoires in cytomegalovirus infection. V shed 6 bases and J 3 bases; nucleotides not matched to a gene: 9. The CDR3 sequence is 16 residues long. TCRdb re-derived calls from the reads in MiXCR, one entry per CDR3 protein. The sample consists of approximately 390,000 distinct CDR3 sequences, approximately 30% of them appearing once. This receptor was obtained from a human donor in good health (CMV status not recorded). Some clones in this sample may be carry-over from other donors' samples. The gene calls are TRBV12-3 or TRBV12-4 and TRBJ2-5, with TRBD2 matching 11 bases. Material: cultured PBMCs, obtained from culture after CMV antigen stimulation. DNA of the CDR3: TGTGCCAGCAGCATCATACCGGGACTAGCGGAAGAGACCCAGTACTTC. It encodes CASSIIPGLAEETQYF.